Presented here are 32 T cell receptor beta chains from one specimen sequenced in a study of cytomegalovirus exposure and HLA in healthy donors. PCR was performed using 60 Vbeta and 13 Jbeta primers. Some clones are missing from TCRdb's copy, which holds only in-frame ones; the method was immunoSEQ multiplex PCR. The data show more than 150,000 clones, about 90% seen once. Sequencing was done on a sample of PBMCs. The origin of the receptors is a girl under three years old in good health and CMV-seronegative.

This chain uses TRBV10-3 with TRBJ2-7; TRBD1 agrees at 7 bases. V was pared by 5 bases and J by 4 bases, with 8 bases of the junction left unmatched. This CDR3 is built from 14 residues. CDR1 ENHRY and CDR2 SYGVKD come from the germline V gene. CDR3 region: CAISFRDSKYEQYF. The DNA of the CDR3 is TGTGCCATCAGTTTCCGGGACAGCAAGTACGAGCAGTACTTC.

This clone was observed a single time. CDR3 sequence reads: CASSLTGAGTEAFF. The CDR3 bases are TGTGCCAGCAGTTTGACAGGTGCTGGCACTGAAGCTTTCTTT. The chain employs TRBV27 and TRBJ1-1; D may be TRBD1 (6 bases). Germline V lookup: CDR1 MNHEY, CDR2 SMNVEV (reference sequence). The CDR3 totals 14 residues. The V gene lost 3 bases and the J gene lost 4 bases, with 12 bases spanning the gap.

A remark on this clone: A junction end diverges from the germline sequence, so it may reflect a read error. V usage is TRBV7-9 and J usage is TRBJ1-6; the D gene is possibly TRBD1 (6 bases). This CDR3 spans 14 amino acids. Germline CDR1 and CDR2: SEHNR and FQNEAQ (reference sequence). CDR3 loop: CSSSLQDRHSPLHF. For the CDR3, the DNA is TGTTCCAGCAGCTTGCAGGACAGACACTCACCCCTCCACTTT.

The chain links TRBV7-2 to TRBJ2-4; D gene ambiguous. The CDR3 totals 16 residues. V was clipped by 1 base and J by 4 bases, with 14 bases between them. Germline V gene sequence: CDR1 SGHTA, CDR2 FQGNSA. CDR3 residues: CASSLVPAAPKNIQYF. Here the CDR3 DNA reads TGTGCCAGCAGCTTAGTCCCAGCAGCGCCAAAAAACATTCAGTACTTC.

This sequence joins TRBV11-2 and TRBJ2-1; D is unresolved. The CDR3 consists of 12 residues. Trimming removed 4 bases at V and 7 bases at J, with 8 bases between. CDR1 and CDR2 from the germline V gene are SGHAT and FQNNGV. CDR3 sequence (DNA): TGTGCCAGCAGCTCCGAGCTTAATGAGCAGTTCTTC. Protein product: CASSSELNEQFF. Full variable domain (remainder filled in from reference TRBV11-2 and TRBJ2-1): EAGVAQSPRYKIIEKRQSVAFWCNPISGHATLYWYQQILGQGPKLLIQFQNNGVVDDSQLPKDRFSAERLKGVDSTLKIQPAKLEDSAVYLCASSSELNEQFFGPGTRLTVL.

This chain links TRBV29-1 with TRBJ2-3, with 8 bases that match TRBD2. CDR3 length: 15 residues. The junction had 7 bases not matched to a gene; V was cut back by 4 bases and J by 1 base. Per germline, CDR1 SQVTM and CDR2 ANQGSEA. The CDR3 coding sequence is TGCAGCGTTGTGAGTAGCGGGACTGGCACAGATACGCAGTATTTT. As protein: CSVVSSGTGTDTQYF.

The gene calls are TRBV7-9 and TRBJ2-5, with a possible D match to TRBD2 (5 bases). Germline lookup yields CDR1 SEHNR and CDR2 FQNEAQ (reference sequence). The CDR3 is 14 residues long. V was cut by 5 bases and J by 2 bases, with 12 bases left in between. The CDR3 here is CASSLGLEQETQYF. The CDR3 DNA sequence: TGTGCCAGCAGCCTTGGACTCGAACAAGAGACCCAGTACTTC.

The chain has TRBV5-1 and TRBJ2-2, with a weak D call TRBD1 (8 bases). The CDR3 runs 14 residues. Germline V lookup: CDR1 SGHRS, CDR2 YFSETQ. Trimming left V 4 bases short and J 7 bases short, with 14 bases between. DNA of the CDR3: TGCGCCAGCAGCACCACAGGGGGGGACGGGGAGCTGTTTTTT. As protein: CASSTTGGDGELFF. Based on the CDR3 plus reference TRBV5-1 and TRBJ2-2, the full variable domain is KAGVTQTPRYLIKTRGQQVTLSCSPISGHRSVSWYQQTPGQGLQFLFEYFSETQRNKGNFPGRFSGRQFSNSRSEMNVSTLELGDSALYLCASSTTGGDGELFFGEGSRLTVL.

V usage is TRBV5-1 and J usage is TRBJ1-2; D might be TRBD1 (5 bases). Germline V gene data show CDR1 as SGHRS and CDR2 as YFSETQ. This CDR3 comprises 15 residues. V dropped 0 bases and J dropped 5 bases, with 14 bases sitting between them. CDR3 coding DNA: TGCGCCAGCAGCTTGGGACAGAACGACGGATATGGCTACACCTTC. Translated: CASSLGQNDGYGYTF.

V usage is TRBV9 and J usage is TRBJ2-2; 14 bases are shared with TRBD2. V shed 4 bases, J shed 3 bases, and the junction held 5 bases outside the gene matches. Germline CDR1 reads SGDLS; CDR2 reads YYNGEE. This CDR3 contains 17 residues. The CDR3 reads CASSSTSGGADTGELFF. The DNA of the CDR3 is TGTGCCAGCAGCTCGACTAGCGGGGGGGCCGACACCGGGGAGCTGTTTTTT. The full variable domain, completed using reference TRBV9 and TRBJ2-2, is DSGVTQTPKHLITATGQRVTLRCSPRSGDLSVYWYQQSLDQGLQFLIQYYNGEERAKGNILERFSAQQFPDLHSELNLSSLELGDSALYFCASSSTSGGADTGELFFGEGSRLTVL.

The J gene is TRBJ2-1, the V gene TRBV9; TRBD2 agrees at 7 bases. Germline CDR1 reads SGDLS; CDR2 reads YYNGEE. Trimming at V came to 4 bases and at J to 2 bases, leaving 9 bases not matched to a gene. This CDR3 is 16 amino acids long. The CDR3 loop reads CASSPYRDYPYNEQFF. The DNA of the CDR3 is TGTGCCAGCAGCCCTTACCGGGACTACCCCTACAATGAGCAGTTCTTC.

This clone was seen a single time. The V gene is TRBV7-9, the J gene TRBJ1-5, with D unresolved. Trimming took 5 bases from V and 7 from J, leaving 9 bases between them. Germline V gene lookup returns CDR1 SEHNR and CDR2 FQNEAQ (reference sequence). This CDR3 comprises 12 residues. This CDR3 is CASSPGRQPQHF. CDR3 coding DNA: TGTGCCAGCAGCCCAGGCAGGCAGCCCCAGCATTTT.

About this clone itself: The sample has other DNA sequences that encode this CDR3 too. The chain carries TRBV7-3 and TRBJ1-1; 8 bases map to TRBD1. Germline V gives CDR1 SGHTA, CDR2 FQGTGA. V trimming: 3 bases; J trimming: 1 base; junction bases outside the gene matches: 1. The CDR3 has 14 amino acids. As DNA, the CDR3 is TGTGCCAGCAGCTTGGGGACAGGGAACACTGAAGCTTTCTTT. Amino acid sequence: CASSLGTGNTEAFF.

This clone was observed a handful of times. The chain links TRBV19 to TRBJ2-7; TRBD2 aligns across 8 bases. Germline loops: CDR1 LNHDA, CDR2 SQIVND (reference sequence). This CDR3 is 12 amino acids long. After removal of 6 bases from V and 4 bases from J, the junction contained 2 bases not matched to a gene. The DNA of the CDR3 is TGTGCCAGTAGATCTAGCGGGTACGAGCAGTACTTC. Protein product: CASRSSGYEQYF. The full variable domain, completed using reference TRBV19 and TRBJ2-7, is DGGITQSPKYLFRKEGQNVTLSCEQNLNHDAMYWYRQDPGQGLRLIYYSQIVNDFQKGDIAEGYSVSREKKESFPLTVTSAQKNPTAFYLCASRSSGYEQYFGPGTRLTVT.

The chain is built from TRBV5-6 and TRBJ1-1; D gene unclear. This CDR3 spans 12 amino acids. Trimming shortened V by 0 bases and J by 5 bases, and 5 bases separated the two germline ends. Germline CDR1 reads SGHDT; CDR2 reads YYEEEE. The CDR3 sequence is CASSLGHTEAFF. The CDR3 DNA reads TGTGCCAGCAGCTTGGGACATACTGAAGCTTTCTTT.

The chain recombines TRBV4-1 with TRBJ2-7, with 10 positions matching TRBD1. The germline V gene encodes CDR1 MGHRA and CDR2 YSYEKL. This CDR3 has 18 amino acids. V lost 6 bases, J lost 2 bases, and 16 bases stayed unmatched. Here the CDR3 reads CASRHIGRRDRGPYEQYF. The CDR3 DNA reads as TGCGCCAGCAGACATATTGGTCGTAGGGACAGGGGCCCCTACGAGCAGTACTTC.

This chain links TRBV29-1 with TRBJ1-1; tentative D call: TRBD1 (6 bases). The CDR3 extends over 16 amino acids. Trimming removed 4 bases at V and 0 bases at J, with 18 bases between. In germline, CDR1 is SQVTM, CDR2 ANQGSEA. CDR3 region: CSVVVFVKGVNTEAFF. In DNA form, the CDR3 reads TGCAGCGTTGTAGTCTTCGTCAAGGGGGTGAACACTGAAGCTTTCTTT.

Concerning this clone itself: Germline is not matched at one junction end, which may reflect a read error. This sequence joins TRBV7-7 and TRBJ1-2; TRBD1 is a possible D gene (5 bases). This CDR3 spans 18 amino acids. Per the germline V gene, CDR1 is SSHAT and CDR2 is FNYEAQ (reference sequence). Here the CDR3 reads CASSLGPVGPRRDYGYTF. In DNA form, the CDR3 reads TGTGCTAGCAGCTTGGGGCCCGTCGGACCCCGAAGGGACTATGGCTACACCTTC.

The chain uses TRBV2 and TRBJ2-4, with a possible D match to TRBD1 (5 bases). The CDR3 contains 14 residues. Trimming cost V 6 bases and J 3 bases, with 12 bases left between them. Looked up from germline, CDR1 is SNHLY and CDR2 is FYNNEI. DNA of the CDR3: TGTGCCAGCAGGCTGACAGAACTCAAAAACATTCAGTACTTC. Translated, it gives CASRLTELKNIQYF.

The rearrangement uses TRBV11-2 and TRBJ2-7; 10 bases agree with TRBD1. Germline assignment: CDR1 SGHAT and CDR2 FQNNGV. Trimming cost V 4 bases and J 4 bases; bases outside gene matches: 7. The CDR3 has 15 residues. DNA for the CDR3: TGTGCCAGCAGCTCTCTCGGGGGACAGGGGTACGAGCAGTACTTC. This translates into CASSSLGGQGYEQYF.

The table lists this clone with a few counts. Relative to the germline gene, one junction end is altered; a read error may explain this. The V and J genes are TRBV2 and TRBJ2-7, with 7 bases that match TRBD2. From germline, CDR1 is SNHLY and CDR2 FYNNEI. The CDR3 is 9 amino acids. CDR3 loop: CASNMGGDF. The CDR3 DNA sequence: TGTGCCAGCAATATGGGAGGGGACTTC.

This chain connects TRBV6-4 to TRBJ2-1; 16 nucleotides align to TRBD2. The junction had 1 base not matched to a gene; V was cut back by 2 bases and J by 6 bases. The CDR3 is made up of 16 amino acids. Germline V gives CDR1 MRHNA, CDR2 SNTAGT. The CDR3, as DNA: TGTGCCAGCAGTGACGGGACTAGCGGGGGGGCCAATGAGCAGTTCTTC. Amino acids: CASSDGTSGGANEQFF.

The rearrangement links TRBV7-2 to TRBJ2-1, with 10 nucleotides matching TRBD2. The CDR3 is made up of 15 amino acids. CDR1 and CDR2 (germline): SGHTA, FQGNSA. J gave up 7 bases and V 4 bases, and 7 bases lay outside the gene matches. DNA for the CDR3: TGTGCCAGCAGCTCTAGCGGGAGTGGGGGGAATGAGCAGTTCTTC. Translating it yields CASSSSGSGGNEQFF.

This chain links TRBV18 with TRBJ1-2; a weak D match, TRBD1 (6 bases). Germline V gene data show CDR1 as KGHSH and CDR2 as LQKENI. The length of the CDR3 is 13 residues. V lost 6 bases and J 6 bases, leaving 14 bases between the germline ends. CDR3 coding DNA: TGTGCCAGCTCCACCATACAGGGCGATGGCTACACCTTC. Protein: CASSTIQGDGYTF.

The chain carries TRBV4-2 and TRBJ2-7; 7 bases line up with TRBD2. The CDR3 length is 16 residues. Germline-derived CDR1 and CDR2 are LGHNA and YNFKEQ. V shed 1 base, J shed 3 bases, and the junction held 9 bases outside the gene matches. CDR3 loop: CASSQAISRGSYEQYF. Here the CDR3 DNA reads TGTGCCAGCAGCCAAGCAATCTCTCGCGGGAGCTACGAGCAGTACTTC.

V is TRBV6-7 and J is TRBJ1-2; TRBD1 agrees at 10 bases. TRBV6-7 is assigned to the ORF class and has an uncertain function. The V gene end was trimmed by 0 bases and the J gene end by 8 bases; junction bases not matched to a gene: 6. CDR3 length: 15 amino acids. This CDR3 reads CASSYSAGTGVGYTF. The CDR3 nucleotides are TGTGCCAGCAGTTACTCGGCCGGGACAGGGGTCGGCTACACCTTC.

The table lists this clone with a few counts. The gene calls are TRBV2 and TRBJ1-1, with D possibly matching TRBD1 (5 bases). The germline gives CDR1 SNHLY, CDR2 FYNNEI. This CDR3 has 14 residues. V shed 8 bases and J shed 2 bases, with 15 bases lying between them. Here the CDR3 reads CASQEDIFNTEAFF. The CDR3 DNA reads TGTGCCAGCCAAGAGGACATTTTTAACACTGAAGCTTTCTTT.

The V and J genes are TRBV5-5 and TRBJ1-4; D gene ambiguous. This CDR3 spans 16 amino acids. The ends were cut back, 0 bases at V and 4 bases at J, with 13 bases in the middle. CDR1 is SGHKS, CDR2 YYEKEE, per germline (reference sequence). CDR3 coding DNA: TGTGCCAGCAGCTTGGGAAGGACTGACATTAATGAAAAACTGTTTTTT. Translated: CASSLGRTDINEKLFF.

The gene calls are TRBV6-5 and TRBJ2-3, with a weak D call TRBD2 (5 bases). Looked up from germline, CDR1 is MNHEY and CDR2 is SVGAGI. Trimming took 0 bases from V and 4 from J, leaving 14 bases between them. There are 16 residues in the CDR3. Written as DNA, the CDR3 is TGTGCCAGCAGTTACTCGACGGGGTTTCGGGCAGATACGCAGTATTTT. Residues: CASSYSTGFRADTQYF.

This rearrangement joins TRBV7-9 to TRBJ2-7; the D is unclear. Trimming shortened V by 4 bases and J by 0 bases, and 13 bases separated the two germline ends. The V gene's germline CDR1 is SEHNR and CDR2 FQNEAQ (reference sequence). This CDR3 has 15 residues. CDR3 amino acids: CASSYPGPRSYEQYF. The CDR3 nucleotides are TGTGCCAGCAGCTACCCAGGCCCCCGCTCCTACGAGCAGTACTTC.

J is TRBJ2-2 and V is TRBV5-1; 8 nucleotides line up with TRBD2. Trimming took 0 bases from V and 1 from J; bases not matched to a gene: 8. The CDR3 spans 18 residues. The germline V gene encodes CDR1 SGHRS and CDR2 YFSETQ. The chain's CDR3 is CASSLGYGGGRNTGELFF. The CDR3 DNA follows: TGCGCCAGCAGCTTGGGTTACGGCGGGGGGCGGAACACCGGGGAGCTGTTTTTT.

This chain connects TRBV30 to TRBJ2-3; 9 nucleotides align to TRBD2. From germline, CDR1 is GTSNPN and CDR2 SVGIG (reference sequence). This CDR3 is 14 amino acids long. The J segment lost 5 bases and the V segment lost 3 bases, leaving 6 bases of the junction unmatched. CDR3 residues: CAWRQAGGVDTQYF. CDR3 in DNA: TGTGCCTGGAGGCAAGCGGGGGGCGTAGATACGCAGTATTTT.